The rows below give T cell receptor beta chains drawn from one sample of a study of blood T cells in healthy people across ages. One entry per CDR3 protein, called by TCRdb with MiXCR from the 5' RACE reads. The data show around 900,000 distinct CDR3 sequences, more than 25% seen once. Sample: blood. All receptors come from a woman over 75 in good health. Both conserved end residues are part of each CDR3. The D gene is left open where the match is weak. Clone size appears in some rows only: once, few, many, or a class for an expanded clone.

clone size	V gene	J gene	D gene	CDR3 protein	CDR3 DNA
many	TRBV6-5	TRBJ2-1	TRBD2	CASSSGYSGVTYNEQFF	TGTGCCAGCAGTTCAGGATATAGCGGGGTAACCTACAATGAGCAGTTCTTC
few	TRBV2	TRBJ2-3	NA	CASSGLDFLTDTQYF	TGTGCCAGCAGTGGGCTAGATTTCCTCACAGATACGCAGTATTTT
many	TRBV7-2	TRBJ2-5	TRBD1	CASSGGQGEETQYF	TGTGCCAGCAGCGGAGGACAGGGTGAGGAGACCCAGTACTTC
many	TRBV11-2	TRBJ2-5	TRBD1	CASSPNGQGVKETQYF	TGTGCCAGCAGCCCCAACGGACAGGGGGTGAAAGAGACCCAGTACTTC
NA	TRBV12-3/TRBV12-4	TRBJ2-3	NA	CASSLVGGDAQYF	TGTGCCAGCAGTTTAGTTGGGGGAGATGCGCAGTATTTT
many	TRBV20-1	TRBJ2-1	TRBD1	CSATDRGNEQFF	TGCAGTGCCACAGACAGGGGCAATGAGCAGTTCTTC
NA	TRBV7-2	TRBJ1-3	NA	CASSDTGLVGNTIYF	TGTGCCAGCAGCGATACGGGCCTCGTGGGAAACACCATATATTTT
many	TRBV5-1	TRBJ2-5	TRBD2	CASSLGGTTTPVETQYF	TGCGCCAGCAGCTTGGGGGGGACTACTACCCCAGTGGAGACCCAGTACTTC
NA	TRBV7-9	TRBJ2-1	TRBD1	CASSLKRGRHNEQFF	TGTGCCAGCAGCTTGAAAAGGGGGCGGCACAATGAGCAGTTCTTC
NA	TRBV19	TRBJ1-5	TRBD1	CASRGQGELGQPQHF	TGTGCCAGTAGGGGACAGGGGGAACTGGGTCAGCCCCAGCATTTT
NA	TRBV2	TRBJ2-3	NA	CASSEGQSSADTQYF	TGTGCCAGCAGTGAGGGCCAATCTAGCGCAGATACGCAGTATTTT
NA	TRBV5-1	TRBJ1-6	NA	CASSFLGEGNSPLHF	TGCGCCAGCAGCTTTTTAGGAGAGGGAAATTCACCCCTCCACTTT
many	TRBV6-6	TRBJ1-4	TRBD1	CASSYPQGVKEKLFF	TGTGCCAGCAGTTACCCACAGGGGGTCAAGGAAAAACTGTTTTTT
few	TRBV18	TRBJ2-5	NA	CASSPIGGGEETQYF	TGTGCCAGCTCACCTATCGGCGGGGGCGAAGAGACCCAGTACTTC
many	TRBV15	TRBJ2-7	TRBD2	CATNPPSGAYEQYF	TGTGCCACCAACCCGCCAAGCGGGGCCTACGAGCAGTACTTC
many	TRBV13	TRBJ1-1	NA	CASSLVGSEAFF	TGTGCCAGCAGCTTAGTGGGGTCTGAAGCTTTCTTT
few	TRBV18	TRBJ1-2	NA	CASSPSSGADYGYTF	TGTGCCAGCTCACCAAGCTCAGGGGCTGACTATGGCTACACCTTC
NA	TRBV12-3/TRBV12-4	TRBJ1-1	NA	CASTPPRALEAFF	TGTGCCAGCACCCCACCAAGGGCCCTTGAAGCTTTCTTT
many	TRBV6-2/TRBV6-3	TRBJ2-1	NA	CASSYADVRNEQFF	TGTGCCAGCAGTTACGCCGACGTAAGAAATGAGCAGTTCTTC
NA	TRBV12-3/TRBV12-4	TRBJ2-3	NA	CASRDQRGDTEYF	TGTGCCAGCAGGGATCAGAGAGGGGATACGGAGTATTTT
few	TRBV12-3/TRBV12-4	TRBJ2-2	TRBD1	CASSLGTGGELFF	TGTGCCAGCAGTCTTGGGACAGGCGGGGAGCTGTTTTTT
many	TRBV7-9	TRBJ2-1	NA	CASSSDRRYNEQFF	TGTGCCAGCAGCTCTGACAGAAGGTACAATGAGCAGTTCTTC
NA	TRBV27	TRBJ2-1	NA	CASSLIPGHEQFF	TGTGCCAGCAGTTTAATTCCGGGTCATGAGCAGTTCTTC
NA	TRBV20-1	TRBJ2-3	NA	CSAMASYGIQGADTQYF	TGCAGTGCTATGGCCTCCTATGGTATACAGGGTGCAGATACGCAGTATTTT
few	TRBV10-1	TRBJ1-1	NA	CASSESPRRGLHTEAFF	TGCGCCAGCAGTGAGTCGCCCAGGCGGGGACTACACACTGAAGCTTTCTTT
NA	TRBV21-1	TRBJ2-5	NA	CATPRGGTCGTQYF	TGTGCCACCCCAAGGGGGGGAACCTGTGGGACCCAGTACTTC
few	TRBV2	TRBJ2-7	NA	CASRIRGARYEQYF	TGTGCCAGCAGAATCAGAGGGGCTCGCTACGAGCAGTACTTC
many	TRBV20-1	TRBJ2-1	NA	CSGQLGAGNYNEQFF	TGCAGTGGCCAACTAGGGGCGGGGAACTACAATGAGCAGTTCTTC
few	TRBV18	TRBJ2-1	NA	CASPLVGDNEQFF	TGTGCCAGCCCCCTGGTGGGGGACAATGAGCAGTTCTTC
many	TRBV12-3/TRBV12-4	TRBJ2-7	NA	CASSLEGTFSEQYF	TGTGCCAGCAGTTTAGAGGGGACATTCAGCGAGCAGTACTTC
many	TRBV4-3	TRBJ2-4	NA	CASSQEGQGGNIQYF	TGCGCCAGCAGCCAAGAGGGGCAGGGCGGAAACATTCAGTACTTC
many	TRBV20-1	TRBJ2-5	NA	CSASGRKGMETQYF	TGCAGTGCTTCCGGGAGAAAAGGAATGGAGACCCAGTACTTC
NA	TRBV20-1	TRBJ2-5	TRBD1	CSARVPRDRGQETQYF	TGCAGTGCTAGAGTGCCTCGGGACAGAGGACAAGAGACCCAGTACTTC
many	TRBV6-2/TRBV6-3	TRBJ2-1	TRBD1	CASSRGQGFMYEQFF	TGTGCCAGCAGTCGGGGACAGGGGTTTATGTATGAGCAGTTCTTC
NA	TRBV20-1	TRBJ1-5	TRBD1	CSARDPWTGNNQPQHF	TGCAGTGCTAGAGACCCCTGGACAGGGAACAATCAGCCCCAGCATTTT
many	TRBV18	TRBJ2-3	TRBD1	CASSRQQGMDTQYF	TGTGCCAGCTCACGCCAACAGGGGATGGATACGCAGTATTTT
few	TRBV5-5	TRBJ2-3	NA	CASSSHVQAAQYF	TGTGCCAGCAGCTCCCACGTACAGGCCGCCCAGTATTTT
few	TRBV6-5	TRBJ1-3	TRBD1	CASRETGVSGNTIYF	TGTGCCAGCAGAGAGACAGGGGTCTCTGGAAACACCATATATTTT
many	TRBV6-1	TRBJ2-5	NA	CASGTGRGQETQYF	TGTGCCAGCGGGACGGGGCGCGGGCAAGAGACCCAGTACTTC
NA	TRBV7-9	TRBJ2-3	TRBD1	CASSPEGQVFTDTQYF	TGTGCCAGCAGCCCGGAGGGACAGGTTTTCACAGATACGCAGTATTTT
NA	TRBV18	TRBJ1-1	NA	CASSPGLWGGTEAFF	TGTGCCAGCTCACCGGGCCTCTGGGGTGGCACTGAAGCTTTCTTT
NA	TRBV14	TRBJ2-1	NA	CASSHTGGGGNEQFF	TGTGCCAGCAGCCATACGGGGGGAGGGGGCAATGAGCAGTTCTTC
NA	TRBV18	TRBJ1-5	TRBD1	CASSPGTGLSNQPQHF	TGTGCCAGCTCACCAGGGACAGGGTTAAGCAATCAGCCCCAGCATTTT